Presented here are 28 T cell receptor beta chains from one specimen sequenced in a study of T cell changes during pregnancy in multiple sclerosis. The method was immunoSEQ multiplex PCR; TCRdb's version includes in-frame clones alone and lacks a portion of them. The sample records about 40,000 clones, more than 85% being singletons. Sequencing was performed on CD8+ T cells from peripheral blood mononuclear cells, taken in the third trimester of pregnancy. The source is a female donor with multiple sclerosis, enrolled in a pregnancy study.

This clone was picked up one time. The gene calls are TRBV27 and TRBJ1-6; 7 nucleotides agree with TRBD1. This CDR3 has 16 amino acids. Germline CDR1 is MNHEY and CDR2 is SMNVEV (reference sequence). V shed 5 bases, J shed 12 bases, and the junction held 16 bases outside the gene matches. The CDR3 protein is CASSPDRLPVRGPLHF. The CDR3 DNA reads TGTGCCAGCAGTCCGGACAGGCTACCAGTACGTGGACCCCTCCACTTT.

The chain carries TRBV7-3 and TRBJ2-1, with 9 bases lining up with TRBD2. The V gene end was trimmed by 1 base and the J gene end by 7 bases; junction bases not matched to a gene: 5. The germline V gene encodes CDR1 SGHTA and CDR2 FQGTGA. CDR3 length equals 15 residues. Here the CDR3 reads CASSLNSGGGNEQFF. The CDR3 nucleotides read TGTGCCAGCAGCTTAAATAGCGGGGGAGGTAATGAGCAGTTCTTC. Full variable domain (missing parts from reference TRBV7-3 and TRBJ2-1): GAGVSQTPSNKVTEKGKYVELRCDPISGHTALYWYRQSLGQGPEFLIYFQGTGAADDSGLPNDRFFAVRPEGSVSTLKIQRTERGDSAVYLCASSLNSGGGNEQFFGPGTRLTVL.

In DNA, the CDR3 is TGTGCCAGCAGTCGACGGGACAGTTTACACGAGCAGTACTTC. Amino acids: CASSRRDSLHEQYF. The chain links TRBV25-1 to TRBJ2-7, with TRBD1 matching 7 bases. After removal of 5 bases from V and 5 bases from J, the junction contained 9 bases not matched to a gene. Germline V gene sequence: CDR1 MGHDK, CDR2 SYGVNS. The CDR3 covers 14 residues.

Written as DNA, the CDR3 is TGTGCCAGCAGTTCTCCTTCTAGCGGGGGCACAGATACGCAGTATTTT. It encodes CASSSPSSGGTDTQYF. The J gene is TRBJ2-3, the V gene TRBV27; 9 bases are shared with TRBD2. Germline CDR1 and CDR2: MNHEY and SMNVEV (reference sequence). V lost 4 bases and J lost 1; bases outside the gene matches: 6. This CDR3 has 16 residues.

CDR3 residues: CASDYGTEAFF. The DNA for the CDR3 is TGTGCCAGCGACTACGGCACTGAAGCTTTCTTT. The chain carries TRBV25-1 and TRBJ1-1; no reliable D call. In germline, CDR1 is MGHDK, CDR2 SYGVNS. The CDR3 length is 11 residues. Trimming removed 8 bases at V and 4 bases at J, with 8 bases between.

This rearrangement joins TRBV27 to TRBJ2-5; D is unresolved. Germline CDR1 reads MNHEY; CDR2 reads SMNVEV (reference sequence). The CDR3 extends over 15 amino acids. Trimming removed 8 bases at V and 8 bases at J, with 24 bases between. The CDR3 bases are TGTGCCAGCCAAGAAGACTCCGGGTTGTTGCGAACCCAGTACTTC. Encoded protein: CASQEDSGLLRTQYF.

The chain links TRBV10-3 to TRBJ1-3, with a tentative D call TRBD1 (5 bases). Germline CDR1 and CDR2: ENHRY and SYGVKD. V lost 4 bases and J lost 4, with 14 bases in between. This CDR3 has 15 amino acids. In DNA form, the CDR3 reads TGTGCCATCAGTGGCCCCCAGGGTGGGGGAAACACCATATATTTT. Its translation: CAISGPQGGGNTIYF.

This chain links TRBV29-1 with TRBJ2-7, with 11 bases that match TRBD1. The CDR3 covers 16 residues. Trimming at V came to 3 bases and at J to 3 bases, leaving 10 bases not matched to a gene. The germline V gene encodes CDR1 SQVTM and CDR2 ANQGSEA. In nucleotides, the CDR3 is TGCAGCGTTGAGGATGGACGGACAGGGGGCGACTACGAGCAGTACTTC. Its protein product is CSVEDGRTGGDYEQYF.

The chain has TRBV5-1 and TRBJ1-1; D unresolved. Germline V gene data show CDR1 as SGHRS and CDR2 as YFSETQ. This CDR3 contains 15 residues. V was cut by 1 base and J by 2 bases, with 12 bases left in between. The CDR3 DNA reads TGCGCCAGCAGCTTGAGGAGAAAGATAAACACTGAAGCTTTCTTT. As protein: CASSLRRKINTEAFF.

V and J are TRBV27 and TRBJ1-5, with D tentatively TRBD1 (6 bases). Germline values: CDR1 MNHEY, CDR2 SMNVEV (reference sequence). Trimming took 3 bases from V and 3 from J, leaving 9 bases between them. This CDR3 has 14 residues. In DNA, the CDR3 is TGTGCCAGCAGTTTTGCAGGGGACAATCAGCCCCAGCATTTT. It specifies CASSFAGDNQPQHF.

J is TRBJ1-2 and V is TRBV6-5; D is perhaps TRBD1 (5 bases). Trimming cost V 2 bases and J 5 bases, with 12 bases left between them. CDR1 and CDR2 (germline): MNHEY, SVGAGI. The CDR3 consists of 14 residues. CDR3 region: CASSYGGVGYGYTF. CDR3 nucleotides: TGTGCCAGCAGTTACGGAGGGGTGGGATATGGCTACACCTTC.

This clone was found once. V usage is TRBV19 and J usage is TRBJ1-2; TRBD1 matches 8 bases. The V gene's germline CDR1 is LNHDA and CDR2 SQIVND (reference sequence). V shed 3 bases and J 7 bases; nucleotides not matched to a gene: 10. The CDR3 extends over 15 amino acids. CDR3 region: CASSISGQGPLGYTF. CDR3 nucleotides: TGTGCCAGTAGTATTTCTGGACAGGGCCCACTTGGCTACACCTTC.

The rearrangement joins TRBV9 to TRBJ2-1; 10 nucleotides match TRBD1. The J segment lost 8 bases and the V segment lost 4 bases, leaving 6 bases of the junction unmatched. The germline V gene encodes CDR1 SGDLS and CDR2 YYNGEE. The CDR3 length is 14 residues. CDR3 DNA: TGTGCCAGCAGCATCGGGACAGGGGACCATGAGCAGTTCTTC. This gives the protein CASSIGTGDHEQFF.

This sequence joins TRBV5-8 and TRBJ1-1; D is unclear. Trimming stripped 5 bases from V and 1 base from J, with 27 bases between. This CDR3 has 19 amino acids. Germline values: CDR1 SGHTS, CDR2 YDEGEE. The CDR3 region is CASRRFVGIGEYANTEAFF. CDR3 in DNA: TGTGCCAGCAGACGTTTCGTCGGGATTGGGGAATATGCGAACACTGAAGCTTTCTTT.

The chain recombines TRBV7-9 with TRBJ2-3, with TRBD1 matching 8 bases. V trimming: 6 bases; J trimming: 7 bases; junction bases outside the gene matches: 12. In germline, CDR1 is SEHNR, CDR2 FQNEAQ (reference sequence). The CDR3 spans 15 residues. Here the CDR3 DNA reads TGTGCCAGCAGTCACAAACTGGACAGGGCTAATACGCAGTATTTT. Amino acids: CASSHKLDRANTQYF.

V and J are TRBV9 and TRBJ1-1, with unresolved D. Between the trimmed V and J ends, which lost 0 bases and 6 bases, there was a span of 12 bases. CDR1 is SGDLS, CDR2 YYNGEE, per germline. CDR3 size: 14 residues. The CDR3 here is CASSVAFGDPEAFF. The CDR3 DNA sequence: TGTGCCAGCAGCGTAGCTTTCGGAGACCCTGAAGCTTTCTTT.

The J gene is TRBJ2-2, the V gene TRBV6-1; 8 positions agree with TRBD1. CDR1 and CDR2 from the germline V gene are MNHNS and SASEGT. The V and J ends lost 6 bases and 7 bases, in that order; junction bases with no gene match: 10. The CDR3 extends over 15 amino acids. As DNA, the CDR3 is TGTGCCAGCAGAAGAGACAGGGGCCGTGGCGGGGAGCTGTTTTTT. This encodes CASRRDRGRGGELFF.

The chain is built from TRBV6-1 and TRBJ1-2; D uncertain. The germline gives CDR1 MNHNS, CDR2 SASEGT. Trimming removed 3 bases from V and 8 bases from J, with 7 bases in between. This CDR3 comprises 11 residues. The CDR3 DNA is TGTGCCAGCAGTGATCTCTTGGGCTACACCTTC. The encoded protein is CASSDLLGYTF.

The chain links TRBV11-3 to TRBJ2-3; 8 nucleotides agree with TRBD1. V lost 6 bases to trimming and J lost 1 base; unmatched junction nucleotides: 3. Germline CDR1 is SGHNT and CDR2 is YENEEA. CDR3 size: 14 residues. This CDR3 is CASSQDRGTDTQYF. CDR3 in DNA: TGTGCCAGCAGTCAGGACAGGGGCACAGATACGCAGTATTTT.

The chain uses TRBV10-1 and TRBJ2-7; D remains unclear. The CDR3 consists of 11 residues. V lost 7 bases and J 6 bases, leaving 10 bases between the germline ends. Per the germline V gene, CDR1 is WNHNN and CDR2 is SYGVQD (reference sequence). The CDR3 sequence: CASTTPLEQYF. In nucleotides, the CDR3 is TGCGCCAGCACCACTCCCCTCGAGCAGTACTTC.

The V gene is TRBV5-6, the J gene TRBJ2-2, with D possibly TRBD1 on 5 matching bases. With 6 bases removed from V and 5 bases from J, the gap between germline ends came to 8 bases. The CDR3 length is 12 residues. The germline gives CDR1 SGHDT, CDR2 YYEEEE. The CDR3 sequence: CASTGLTGELFF. The CDR3, as DNA: TGTGCCAGCACAGGGTTGACCGGGGAGCTGTTTTTT.

V usage is TRBV10-1 and J usage is TRBJ1-5, with D tentatively TRBD1 (6 bases). V was pared by 8 bases and J by 2 bases, with 13 bases between. CDR3 length equals 14 residues. Germline V gene lookup returns CDR1 WNHNN and CDR2 SYGVQD (reference sequence). The CDR3 DNA follows: TGCGCCAGCTGGGGGGGCGGGGGCAATCAGCCCCAGCATTTT. Translating it yields CASWGGGGNQPQHF.

The rearrangement uses TRBV6-5 and TRBJ2-2; 9 bases fit TRBD2. J lost 6 bases, V lost 3 bases, and 5 bases had no gene match. The CDR3 consists of 15 residues. Germline V CDR1 and CDR2: MNHEY, SVGAGI. This CDR3 reads CASSYVAGDSGELFF. Written as DNA, the CDR3 is TGTGCCAGCAGTTATGTAGCGGGGGATTCCGGGGAGCTGTTTTTT.

The count of this clone is one. The chain has TRBV13 and TRBJ2-7; TRBD2 matches 12 bases. Trimming took 4 bases from V and 5 from J; bases not matched to a gene: 6. Germline assignment: CDR1 PRHDT and CDR2 FYEKMQ (reference sequence). The CDR3 length is 15 residues. CDR3 bases: TGTGCCAGCAGCTCATATCTAGCGGGGGGGAACGAGCAGTACTTC. Protein product: CASSSYLAGGNEQYF.

The chain couples TRBV13 to TRBJ2-7; 8 bases map to TRBD2. Germline V CDR1 and CDR2: PRHDT, FYEKMQ (reference sequence). Trimming cost V 1 base and J 8 bases; bases outside gene matches: 10. The CDR3 has 15 residues. The CDR3 coding sequence is TGTGCCAGCAGCTTAGCGTGGACTAGCCCTATTAAGCAGTACTTC. Its translation: CASSLAWTSPIKQYF.

V is TRBV5-4 and J is TRBJ2-5; perhaps TRBD2 as D (6 bases). The ends were cut back, 4 bases at V and 6 bases at J, with 16 bases in the middle. Germline CDR1 and CDR2: SGHNT and YYREEE (reference sequence). The CDR3 is made up of 14 amino acids. CDR3 protein: CASSRWRGPKTQYF. CDR3 DNA: TGTGCCAGCAGCCGTTGGCGGGGTCCAAAGACCCAGTACTTC.

The chain combines TRBV11-2 with TRBJ1-1, with 7 bases that match TRBD1. Germline assignment: CDR1 SGHAT and CDR2 FQNNGV. The CDR3 has 13 amino acids. V was clipped by 5 bases and J by 3 bases; unmatched bases: 3. CDR3 region: CASSRTGDTEAFF. CDR3 DNA: TGTGCCAGCAGCCGAACAGGGGACACTGAAGCTTTCTTT.

The chain joins TRBV10-3 to TRBJ1-2; D remains unclear. The CDR3 has 14 residues. Germline V gives CDR1 ENHRY, CDR2 SYGVKD. V lost 0 bases, J lost 3 bases, and 8 bases lay in between. CDR3 DNA sequence: TGTGCCATCAGTGAGTCGGTAACAGACTATGGCTACACCTTC. This codes for CAISESVTDYGYTF.